This T cell receptor beta chain was recovered during a study of blood T cell repertoires in COVID-19. About the research overall: Material from acute and convalescent COVID-19 was sourced from the United States, Italy and Spain. T cells, B-cell-depleted T cells, or PBMCs provided the cDNA or gDNA that served as material.

This clone has just one count. The germline V gene has CDR1 SQVTM and CDR2 ANQGSEA. The CDR3 is 14 amino acids. V lost 5 bases and J 11 bases, leaving 25 bases between the germline ends. Using immunoSEQ multiplex PCR, the repertoire was profiled, and TCRdb retains in-frame clones only, with some absent. This table has a few hundred thousand clones, 80% to 90% appearing once. Living in 24 US areas, the participants were between 18 and 89 years of age. Cohort placement rested on clinical history that participants reported themselves. V gene TRBV29-1 combines with J gene TRBJ2-7; weak D call: TRBD2 (8 bases). Input material: PBMCs or T cells enriched from blood (not recorded which). The source is a woman under 40 who had recovered from COVID-19. The CDR3 bases are TGCAGCGTTCGAGAGGGTCGGGAGGGGACAGCTAAGTACTTC. The encoded protein is CSVREGREGTAKYF.